This T cell receptor (beta chain) was profiled in a study of blood T cell repertoires in COVID-19. In the study overall: Specimens from acute and convalescent COVID-19 originated in the United States, Italy and Spain. PBMCs, B-cell-depleted T cells, or T cells were the source of the cDNA or gDNA that made up the material.

As originally analysed: Reference gene primer amplification in the assay estimated nucleated cell counts. Data came from immunoSEQ multiplex PCR; TCRdb stores just in-frame clones and leaves some out. V, J and clone size derive from that table, while D and trimming were established from the DNA sequence. Among approximately 230,000 clones, approximately 83% were seen once, and the ten largest hold about 8.9%. The germline V and J ends were trimmed by 0 bases and 4 bases, with 13 bases remaining between them. CDR1 and CDR2 from the germline V gene are SGHRS and YFSETQ. The CDR3 totals 15 residues. The receptor's source is a man at least 80 years old with acute or convalescent COVID-19. The genes are TRBV5-1 and TRBJ1-2, with D maybe TRBD1 (6 bases). Sequencing input: peripheral blood. CDR3 region: CASSLAPGASYGYTF. The CDR3 nucleotides read TGCGCCAGCAGCTTGGCACCAGGGGCTTCCTATGGCTACACCTTC.